This T cell receptor (beta chain) was documented in a study of breast tumors, draining lymph nodes, adjacent tissues. General study points: Tumor TCR diversity was below lymph nodes but above nontumor tissue. Most tumor T cells seemingly derive from lymph node, then expand in tumor. That most tumor T cells come from lymph nodes remained unproven.

Breast cancer patients provided tissue from their axillary draining lymph nodes. From the multiplex PCR reads, TCRdb called clonotypes with MiXCR, one entry per CDR3 protein. The sample yields approximately 100,000 distinct CDR3 sequences, 21% seen once. This clonotype was detected many times. The antigen remains undetermined. The V gene's germline CDR1 is MNHEY and CDR2 SMNVEV (reference sequence). The CDR3 extends over 13 amino acids. Trimming took 5 bases from V and 1 from J, leaving 8 bases between them. J is TRBJ1-2 and V is TRBV27; D gene ambiguous. Sequences were obtained from axillary lymph node tissue. This TCR came from a female donor with breast cancer. Some clones in this sample may be carry-over from other donors' samples. The CDR3 nucleotides are TGTGCCAGCAGTCTGATGGATAACTATGGCTACACCTTC. Amino acids: CASSLMDNYGYTF.